This is a list of T cell receptor beta chains from one sample in a study of shared clonotypes between healthy human individuals. TCRdb's table, derived via immunoSEQ multiplex PCR, lists solely in-frame clones and lacks some. The sample records about 820,000 clones, nearly 95% being singletons. The sample taken for sequencing was naive CD8+ T cells sorted from blood. The origin of the receptors is a man aged 25 to 40 in good health. The conserved cysteine and the conserved F or W are not part of the CDR3 here.

cdr3_length,v_call,j_call,cdr3_aa
13,TRBV27,TRBJ1-3,ASRSLGDSGNTIY
12,TRBV4-3,TRBJ1-1,ASSQERRNTEAF
13,TRBV13,TRBJ2-7,ASRTMGGSTYEQY
17,TRBV27,TRBJ1-1,ASSLRRGTRTADGTEAF
13,TRBV5-6,TRBJ2-7,ASSATTSGTLEQY
10,TRBV6-5,TRBJ1-1,ASSYFKTEAF
12,TRBV11-2,TRBJ2-7,ASSLGQGAREQY
13,TRBV30,TRBJ2-3,ACGTTSGSSDTQY
12,TRBV7-6,TRBJ2-7,ASSLFRTPHEQY
12,TRBV7-9,TRBJ2-7,ASSPRTGTYEQY
18,TRBV19,TRBJ2-6,ASSAQVRRIDISGANVLT
13,TRBV27,TRBJ2-2,ASNGGLSPAGELF
17,TRBV2,TRBJ2-2,ASNIKPPYSRDPTGELF
13,TRBV7-6,TRBJ2-1,ASSGERDSYNEQF
11,TRBV18,TRBJ1-2,ASSPRQAYGYT
14,TRBV11-2,TRBJ1-2,ASSLESSGVAPGYT
12,TRBV5-4,TRBJ1-3,ASSSGPPGNTIY
13,TRBV6-1,TRBJ2-2,ASSGGLADTGELF
14,TRBV7-9,TRBJ2-1,ASSYTPSGEPNEQF
13,TRBV19,TRBJ2-7,ASSVSPGSAYEQY
13,TRBV13,TRBJ2-2,ASATWNTNTGELF
14,TRBV10-3,TRBJ2-7,AISEPSGLAYYEQY
12,TRBV28,TRBJ1-4,ASSFAQGYEKLF
13,TRBV4-3,TRBJ2-5,ASSQGLAGRETQY
11,TRBV28,TRBJ2-5,ASSFRGRETQY
14,TRBV10-3,TRBJ2-2,AITSSGTGITGELF
13,TRBV5-4,TRBJ2-7,ASSFERATGYEQY
13,TRBV29-1,TRBJ2-7,SVEVKRRSSYEQY
12,TRBV7-9,TRBJ2-1,ASSLLAGHNEQF
13,TRBV9,TRBJ2-1,ASSPRGGEDNEQF
11,TRBV27,TRBJ2-1,ASSRTSVNEQF
10,TRBV27,TRBJ1-5,ASKFGNQPQH
13,TRBV5-1,TRBJ2-2,ASSLRSSVGGELF
14,TRBV2,TRBJ2-3,ASSGDSQQSTDTQY
11,TRBV9,TRBJ1-5,ASSVRPGQPQH
12,TRBV5-5,TRBJ2-7,ASSPTSGSYEQY
12,TRBV7-8,TRBJ1-2,ASRSRGAPYGYT
10,TRBV9,TRBJ2-1,ASSLAHNEQF
12,TRBV10-1,TRBJ2-2,ASSDGTTVGELF
13,TRBV29-1,TRBJ2-3,SVEGTSGSADTQY
12,TRBV7-9,TRBJ1-2,ASSLDTDVYGYT
11,TRBV7-9,TRBJ2-7,ASTDGTTYEQY
11,TRBV7-9,TRBJ2-7,ASSYQGVHEQY
13,TRBV30,TRBJ2-7,AWSLGTSGLNEQY
14,TRBV5-6,TRBJ1-1,ASSLAEGGGYTEAF
12,TRBV7-9,TRBJ2-2,ASSSGTRVGELF
12,TRBV2,TRBJ2-7,ASRGDRASYEQY
12,TRBV4-1,TRBJ2-1,ASSQDRVLNEQF
10,TRBV10-2,TRBJ2-2,ASLENTGELF
16,TRBV11-2,TRBJ2-7,ASSLAPLSGRSSYEQY
13,TRBV9,TRBJ2-7,ASSPWTSGNYEQY
14,TRBV28,TRBJ1-2,ASSLIPGQGRYGYT
12,TRBV27,TRBJ2-7,ASSLGRGLYEQY
14,TRBV6-1,TRBJ2-2,ASTETGFLATGELF
12,TRBV28,TRBJ2-2,AISPGLNTGELF